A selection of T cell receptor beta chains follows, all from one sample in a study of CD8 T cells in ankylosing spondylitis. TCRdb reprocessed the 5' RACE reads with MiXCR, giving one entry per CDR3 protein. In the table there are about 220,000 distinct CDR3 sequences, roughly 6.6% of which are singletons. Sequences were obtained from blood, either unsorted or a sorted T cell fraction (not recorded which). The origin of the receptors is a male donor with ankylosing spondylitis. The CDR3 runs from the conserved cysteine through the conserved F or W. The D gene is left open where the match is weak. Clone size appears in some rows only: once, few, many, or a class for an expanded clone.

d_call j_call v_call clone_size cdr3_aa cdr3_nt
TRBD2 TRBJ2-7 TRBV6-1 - CASSGDLAGGGYEQYF TGTGCCAGCAGCGGAGACCTAGCGGGGGGCGGGTACGAGCAGTACTTC
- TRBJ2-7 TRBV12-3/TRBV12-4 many CASSFAGSSYEQYF TGTGCCAGCAGTTTTGCAGGGAGCTCCTACGAGCAGTACTTC
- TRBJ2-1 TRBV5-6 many CASSQDSLGYNEQFF TGTGCCAGCAGTCAGGACTCACTGGGGTACAATGAGCAGTTCTTC
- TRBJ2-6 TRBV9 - CASTGTPVPGANVLTF TGTGCCAGTACCGGGACACCTGTTCCCGGGGCCAACGTCCTGACTTTC
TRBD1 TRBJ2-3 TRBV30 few CASSGTGPLTDTQYF TGTGCCTCCTCCGGGACAGGGCCCCTGACAGATACGCAGTATTTT
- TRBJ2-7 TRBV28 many CASSAGLGAYEQYF TGTGCCAGCAGTGCGGGACTGGGCGCCTACGAGCAGTACTTC
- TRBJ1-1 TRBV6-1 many CALGDTEAFF TGTGCGCTTGGGGACACTGAAGCTTTCTTT
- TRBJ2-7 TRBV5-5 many CASSLVTSYEQYF TGTGCCAGCAGCTTGGTAACGTCCTACGAGCAGTACTTC
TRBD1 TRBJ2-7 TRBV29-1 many CSVLTGGAGKQYF TGCAGCGTTTTAACAGGGGGCGCAGGAAAGCAGTACTTC
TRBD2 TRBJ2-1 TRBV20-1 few CSAPRAGGGAAPEQFF TGCAGTGCCCCACGGGCTGGCGGGGGGGCCGCGCCTGAGCAGTTCTTC
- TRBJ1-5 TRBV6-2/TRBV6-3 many CASTSSGVGQPQHF TGTGCCAGTACTTCCTCGGGTGTTGGTCAGCCCCAGCATTTT
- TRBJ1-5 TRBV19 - CASTDDFSGVPQHF TGTGCCAGTACCGATGACTTCTCTGGGGTGCCCCAGCATTTT
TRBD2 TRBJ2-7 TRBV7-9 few CASSKLAGVSYEQYF TGTGCCAGCAGCAAGCTAGCGGGAGTATCCTACGAGCAGTACTTC
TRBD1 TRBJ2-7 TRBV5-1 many CASRIGQGSYEQYF TGCGCCAGCAGAATCGGACAGGGGTCCTACGAGCAGTACTTC
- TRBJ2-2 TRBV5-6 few CASSIIPWTENTGELFF TGTGCCAGCAGCATCATACCCTGGACAGAGAACACCGGGGAGCTGTTTTTT
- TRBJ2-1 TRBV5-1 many CASSLGLLRGDEQFF TGCGCCAGCAGCTTGGGACTGCTCAGGGGGGATGAGCAGTTCTTC
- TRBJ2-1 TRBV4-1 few CASSPGRSSYNEQFF TGCGCCAGCAGCCCTGGACGAAGCTCCTACAATGAGCAGTTCTTC
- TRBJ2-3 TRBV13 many CASSLFRDHTDTQYF TGTGCCAGCAGCTTATTTCGCGACCACACAGATACGCAGTATTTT
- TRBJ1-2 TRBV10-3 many CAILDRNYGYTF TGTGCCATCTTGGACAGAAACTATGGCTACACCTTC
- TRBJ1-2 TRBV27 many CASSSHRASGYTF TGTGCCAGCAGTTCTCACAGGGCGAGTGGCTACACCTTC
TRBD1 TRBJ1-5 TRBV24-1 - CATGTGGRFHF TGTGCCACCGGAACAGGGGGCAGATTTCATTTT
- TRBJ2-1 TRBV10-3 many CAISGPPELDEQFF TGTGCCATCAGTGGGCCCCCAGAATTGGATGAGCAGTTCTTC
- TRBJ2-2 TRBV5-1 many CASKGPSGELFF TGCGCCAGCAAGGGCCCATCCGGGGAGCTGTTTTTT
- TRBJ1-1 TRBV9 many CASSRGDMNTEAFF TGTGCCAGCAGCCGGGGGGACATGAACACTGAAGCTTTCTTT
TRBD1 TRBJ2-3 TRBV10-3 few CAISESRDRGTDTQYF TGTGCCATCAGTGAGTCGAGAGACAGGGGTACAGATACGCAGTATTTT
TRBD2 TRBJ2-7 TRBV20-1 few CSARATSGSPYEQYF TGCAGTGCCCGGGCGACTAGCGGGAGTCCATACGAGCAGTACTTC
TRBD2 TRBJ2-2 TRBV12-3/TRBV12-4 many CASSLAGGPIGELFF TGTGCCAGCAGTTTAGCGGGAGGGCCGATCGGGGAGCTGTTTTTT
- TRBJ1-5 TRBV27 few CASSLWGANQPQHF TGTGCCAGCAGTTTATGGGGGGCTAATCAGCCCCAGCATTTT
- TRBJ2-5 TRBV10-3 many CAISEPLDKETQYF TGTGCCATCAGTGAGCCTTTGGATAAAGAGACCCAGTACTTC